This TCR beta chain was sequenced in a study of OX40 agonist ivuxolimab in advanced cancers. Describing the broader study: Ivuxolimab, which targeted the costimulatory receptor OX40 (CD134), was an agonistic, fully human IgG2 monoclonal antibody. Intravenous ivuxolimab was administered to patients every 2 weeks at six dose levels: 0.01, 0.1, 0.3, 1.5, 3 and 10 mg/kg. Of the roughly 50 dose-escalation patients, hepatocellular carcinoma was present in around 20, melanoma in about 15, renal cell carcinoma in 9 and head and neck cancer in 9. In the dose-escalation cohort, 65% to 90% of patients were male, and the mean age was approximately 60 years, with a range of about 23 to 80. Prior anti-PD-1, anti-PD-L1 or anti-CTLA-4 therapy was permitted, and checkpoint inhibitors had been received by less than 45% of dose-escalation patients. Partial responses occurred in three dose-escalation patients, of whom one had hepatocellular carcinoma and two had cutaneous melanoma. Peripheral TCRbeta sequencing was intended to test whether TCR sequence diversity was altered and clonal T-cell expansion was caused by ivuxolimab. The paper covers the monotherapy dose-escalation part of the phase I ivuxolimab trial, which included N ≈ 50 patients. Overall results and qualifications from the work: After ivuxolimab, CD8+ T cells had more expanded clones than CD4+ T cells on average. Low levels of normalized T-cell clonal expansion were also shown by some nonresponding patients. The antigen specificity of the clonally expanded peripheral T cells was not determined. In partial responders in the 0.1-3.0 mg/kg groups, normalized peripheral clonal expansion was found to be among the lowest, especially among CD8+ T cells. At doses of 0.1 to 3.0 mg/kg, clonal expansion of both CD4+ and CD8+ blood T cells was observed from baseline to week 6.

The germline V gene encodes CDR1 MNHNY and CDR2 SVGAGI (reference sequence). Deletion took 0 bases off V and 1 base off J, with a span of 9 bases between the germline ends. The CDR3 measures 15 amino acids from cysteine to phenylalanine. Only the CDR3 part of the read is kept: 45 bases, read in frame from the first base. Patients with autoimmune disease history or receiving systemic immunosuppression were excluded from the trial. Peripheral blood for TCR sequencing was collected from all dose cohorts at baseline, on cycle 4 day 1, and on cycle 7 day 1. Samples were obtained from an open-label, multicenter, first-in-human phase I dose-escalation trial of ivuxolimab. Adults with locally advanced or metastatic melanoma, renal cell carcinoma, hepatocellular carcinoma or head and neck squamous cell carcinoma were enrolled in the trial. CD4+ and CD8+ T cells were sorted separately from peripheral blood before TCR sequencing.

This clone was counted a single time. This clone's antigen is unknown. There are no base qualities to consult, and no much larger clone falls within one base. Genomic DNA was extracted from sorted cells for sequencing of the TCRbeta CDR3 region. TCRbeta CDR3 regions were sequenced using the immunoSEQ Assay. What TCRdb holds here is the immuneACCESS table cut down to in-frame rearrangements. Part of the clones is not present; checked against another copy, under half of the missing clones reflect an unresolved V gene, and the others are unexplained. Within this sample are 45,000 to 65,000 clones, with around 85% of them counted one time only. The top ten constitute 14% of the sample.

Sequences were derived from CD4+ or CD8+ T cells sorted from blood, sampled in a trial of the OX40 agonist ivuxolimab. The receptor was derived from an adult with an advanced solid tumor such as melanoma, head and neck, liver or kidney cancer. The sequence joins TRBV6-6 to TRBJ1-1; matching of 5 bases hints at TRBD1 as the D gene. The DNA sequence is as follows: TGTGCCAGCAGTTACTCCCCAGGGTCGAACACTGAAGCTTTCTTT. This codes for CASSYSPGSNTEAFF.